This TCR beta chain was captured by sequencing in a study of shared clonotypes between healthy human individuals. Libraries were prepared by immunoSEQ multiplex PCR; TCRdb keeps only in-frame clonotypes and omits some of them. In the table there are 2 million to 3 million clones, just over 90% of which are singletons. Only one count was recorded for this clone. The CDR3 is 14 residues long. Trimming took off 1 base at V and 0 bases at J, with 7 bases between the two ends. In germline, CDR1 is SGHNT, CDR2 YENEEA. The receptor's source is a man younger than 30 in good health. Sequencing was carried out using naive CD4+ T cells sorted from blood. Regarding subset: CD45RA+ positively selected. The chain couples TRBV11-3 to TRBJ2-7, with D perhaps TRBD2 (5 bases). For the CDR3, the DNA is TGTGCCAGCAGCTTAGTAGCGACCTCCTACGAGCAGTACTTC. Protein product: CASSLVATSYEQYF. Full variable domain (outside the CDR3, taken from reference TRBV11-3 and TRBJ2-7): EAGVVQSPRYKIIEKKQPVAFWCNPISGHNTLYWYLQNLGQGPELLIRYENEEAVDDSQLPKDRFSAERLKGVDSTLKIQPAELGDSAVYLCASSLVATSYEQYFGPGTRLTVT.